The source of this TCR beta chain is a study of CD8+CD57+ T cells in acquired aplastic anemia. Points from the study as a whole: Approximately 29 was the count of CD8+ CDR3 sequences that patients shared with controls.

CDR3 and TCR beta VDJ profiling relied on a genomic DNA template. TCRdb redid the calling of the reads with MiXCR, one entry per CDR3 protein. The sample has 150,000 to 180,000 distinct CDR3 sequences, less than 60% seen once; the top ten hold 10% to 15%. The sample holds many counts of this clonotype. Its antigen is as yet unknown. Patients selected for sequencing had displayed CD8+CD57+ cell expansion by flow cytometry. The origin of this receptor is a human donor with aplastic anemia. The sequenced sample consisted of sorted CD4+, CD8+, or CD8+CD57+ T cells (not recorded which) from PBMCs.

CDR3 region: CASSPQGSTGELFF. The DNA of the CDR3 is TGTGCCAGTAGTCCACAGGGGTCCACCGGGGAGCTGTTTTTT. The chain employs TRBV19 and TRBJ2-2; 7 nucleotides align to TRBD1. Germline V CDR1 and CDR2: LNHDA, SQIVND (reference sequence). The V gene end was trimmed by 5 bases and the J gene end by 4 bases; junction bases not matched to a gene: 4. There are 14 residues in the CDR3.